Shown below are 7 T cell receptor beta chains from a single sample sequenced in a study of OX40 agonist ivuxolimab in advanced cancers. The data were produced by immunoSEQ multiplex PCR, yet TCRdb's version contains in-frame clones alone and is incomplete. The sample shows some 58,000 clones, approximately 90% of them seen only once. The source material was CD4+ or CD8+ T cells sorted from blood, sampled in a trial of the OX40 agonist ivuxolimab. Receptor source: an adult with an advanced solid tumor such as melanoma, head and neck, liver or kidney cancer.

The chain couples TRBV27 to TRBJ2-3; 8 bases fit TRBD2. Germline V lookup: CDR1 MNHEY, CDR2 SMNVEV (reference sequence). This CDR3 is built from 14 residues. With V trimmed by 9 bases and J by 2 bases, 7 bases remained unmatched. For the CDR3, the DNA is TGTGCCAGTGTTAGCGGGAAACCCACAGATACGCAGTATTTT. Protein product: CASVSGKPTDTQYF.

This clone appeared a few times. Other DNA sequences from this sample encode an identical CDR3 as well. The chain links TRBV7-2 to TRBJ2-5; 9 nucleotides line up with TRBD1. The germline gives CDR1 SGHTA, CDR2 FQGNSA. The CDR3 spans 16 residues. The V segment lost 0 bases and the J segment 2 bases; nucleotides outside the gene matches: 4. The DNA for the CDR3 is TGTGCCAGCAGCTTAGCGGGACAGGGACTACAAGAGACCCAGTACTTC. This encodes CASSLAGQGLQETQYF.

In DNA form, the CDR3 reads TGTGCCAGCTCACCAACCAACTACAATGAGCAGTTCTTC. Its translation: CASSPTNYNEQFF. The chain has TRBV18 and TRBJ2-1; D gene uncertain. Germline CDR1 KGHSH, CDR2 LQKENI. V gave up 2 bases and J gave up 3 bases, with 5 bases separating them. The CDR3 is made up of 13 amino acids.

The V call is TRBV4-3, the J call TRBJ2-7, with TRBD2 identical over 10 bases. V shed 2 bases, J shed 2 bases, and the junction held 3 bases outside the gene matches. The CDR3 contains 15 residues. The germline V gene has CDR1 LGHNA and CDR2 YSLEER. The CDR3 region is CASSQSSGRAYEQYF. CDR3 nucleotides: TGCGCCAGCAGCCAATCAAGCGGGAGGGCCTACGAGCAGTACTTC.

The genes are TRBV5-4 and TRBJ1-2; D is unclear. V lost 2 bases, J lost 4 bases, and 9 bases lay in between. In germline, CDR1 is SGHNT, CDR2 YYREEE (reference sequence). This CDR3 contains 13 residues. The DNA for the CDR3 is TGTGCCAGCAGCTTACCAGGAATCTATGGCTACACCTTC. Its translation: CASSLPGIYGYTF.

The gene calls are TRBV7-9 and TRBJ2-7, with unresolved D. Trimming cost V 3 bases and J 2 bases, with 8 bases left between them. CDR1 is SEHNR, CDR2 FQNEAQ, per germline (reference sequence). There are 13 residues in the CDR3. The CDR3 DNA follows: TGTGCCAGCAGCTTCGGCGGTCCCTACGAGCAGTACTTC. It translates to CASSFGGPYEQYF. The variable domain in full, completed from reference TRBV7-9 and TRBJ2-7, reads DTGVSQNPRHKITKRGQNVTFRCDPISEHNRLYWYRQTLGQGPEFLTYFQNEAQLEKSRLLSDRFSAERPKGSFSTLEIQRTEQGDSAMYLCASSFGGPYEQYFGPGTRLTVT.

The rearrangement uses TRBV7-9 and TRBJ1-2, with 12 positions matching TRBD1. V gave up 2 bases and J gave up 2 bases; unmatched junction bases: 9. The CDR3 length is 18 residues. Germline V gives CDR1 SEHNR, CDR2 FQNEAQ (reference sequence). CDR3 sequence reads: CASSLLSGTGGINYGYTF. The CDR3 DNA sequence: TGTGCCAGCAGCTTACTTTCCGGGACAGGGGGCATAAACTATGGCTACACCTTC.